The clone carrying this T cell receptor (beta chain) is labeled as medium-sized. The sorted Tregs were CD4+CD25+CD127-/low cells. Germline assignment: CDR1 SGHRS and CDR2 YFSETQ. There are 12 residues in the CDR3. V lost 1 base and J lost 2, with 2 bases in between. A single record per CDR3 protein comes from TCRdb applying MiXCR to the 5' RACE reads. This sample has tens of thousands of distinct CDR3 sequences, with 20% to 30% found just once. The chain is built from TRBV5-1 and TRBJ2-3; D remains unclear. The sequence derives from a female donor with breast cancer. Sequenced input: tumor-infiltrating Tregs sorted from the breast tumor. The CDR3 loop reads CASSLSTDTQYF. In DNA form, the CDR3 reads TGCGCCAGCAGCTTGTCCACAGATACGCAGTATTTT.